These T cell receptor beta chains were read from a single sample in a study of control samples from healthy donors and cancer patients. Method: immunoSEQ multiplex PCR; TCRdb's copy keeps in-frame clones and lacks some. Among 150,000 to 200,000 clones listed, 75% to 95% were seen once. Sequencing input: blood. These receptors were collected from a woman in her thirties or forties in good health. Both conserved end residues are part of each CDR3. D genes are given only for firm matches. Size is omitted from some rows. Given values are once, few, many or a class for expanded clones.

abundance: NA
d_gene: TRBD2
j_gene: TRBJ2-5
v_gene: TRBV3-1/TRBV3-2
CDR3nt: TGTGCCAGCAGCCCCTCAGGGCCGGGGGGTGAGACCCAGTACTTC
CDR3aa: CASSPSGPGGETQYF

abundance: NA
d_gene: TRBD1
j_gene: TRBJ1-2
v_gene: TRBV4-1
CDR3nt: TGCGCCAGCAGCGGACAGGGGGCAGGGGGCTACACCTTC
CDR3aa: CASSGQGAGGYTF

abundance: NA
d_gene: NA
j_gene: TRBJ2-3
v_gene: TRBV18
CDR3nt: TGTGCCAGCTCACCACCGATCGGTAGCGATTATCGTGGAGATACGCAGTATTTT
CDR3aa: CASSPPIGSDYRGDTQYF

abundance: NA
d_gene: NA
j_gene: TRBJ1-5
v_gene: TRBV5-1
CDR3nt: TGCGCCAGCAGCCGGGATAGCAATCAGCCCCAGCATTTT
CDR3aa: CASSRDSNQPQHF

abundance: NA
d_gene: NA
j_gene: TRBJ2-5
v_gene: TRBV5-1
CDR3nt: TGCGCCAGCAGCCCAGGGACAAACCAAGAGACCCAGTACTTC
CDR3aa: CASSPGTNQETQYF

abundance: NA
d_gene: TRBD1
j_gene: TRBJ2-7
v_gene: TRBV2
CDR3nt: TGTGCCAGCAGGAAAGGGGGCGGGTACGAGCAGTACTTC
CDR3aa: CASRKGGGYEQYF

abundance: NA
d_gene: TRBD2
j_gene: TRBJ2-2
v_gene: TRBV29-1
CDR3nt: TGCAGCGTTGGCCCCTTACCCGGGGGGGACACCGGGGAGCTGTTTTTT
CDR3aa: CSVGPLPGGDTGELFF

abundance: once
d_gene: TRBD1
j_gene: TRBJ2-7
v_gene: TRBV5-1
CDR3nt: TGCGCCAGCAGCAAGGACAGGGGCACAATCGAGCAGTACTTC
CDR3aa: CASSKDRGTIEQYF

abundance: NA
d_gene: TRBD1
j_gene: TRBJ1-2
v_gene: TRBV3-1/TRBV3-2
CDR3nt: TGTGCCAGCAGCCAAGAGACAGGGGTAAGCTATGGCTACACCTTC
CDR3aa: CASSQETGVSYGYTF

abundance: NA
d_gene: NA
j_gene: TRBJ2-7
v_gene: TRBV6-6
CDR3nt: TGTGCCAGCAGTTACGACCGGGGGTTATTTTCCTACGAGCAGTACTTC
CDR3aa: CASSYDRGLFSYEQYF

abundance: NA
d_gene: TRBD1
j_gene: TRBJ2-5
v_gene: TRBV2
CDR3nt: TGTGCCAGCACCCTAGGACAGGGGGCGGAAGAGACCCAGTACTTC
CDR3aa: CASTLGQGAEETQYF

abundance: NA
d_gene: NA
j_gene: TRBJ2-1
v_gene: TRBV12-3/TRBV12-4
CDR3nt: TGTGCCAGCAGTTCCTCTCCACGGAATGAGCAGTTCTTC
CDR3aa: CASSSSPRNEQFF

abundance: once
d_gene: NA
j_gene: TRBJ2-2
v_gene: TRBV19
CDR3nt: TGTGCCAGTAGTATGGGTCTTACCGGGGAGCTGTTTTTT
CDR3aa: CASSMGLTGELFF

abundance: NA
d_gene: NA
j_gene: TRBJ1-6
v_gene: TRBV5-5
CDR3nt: TGTGCCAGCAGGGGGGACAAGAGTAATTCACCCCTCCACTTT
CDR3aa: CASRGDKSNSPLHF

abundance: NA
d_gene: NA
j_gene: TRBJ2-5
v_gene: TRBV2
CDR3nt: TGTGCCAGCAGTGAATATCCCCAAGGGACCCAGTACTTC
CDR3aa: CASSEYPQGTQYF

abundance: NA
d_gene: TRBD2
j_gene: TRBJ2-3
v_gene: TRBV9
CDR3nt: TGTGCCAGCAGTAAGGGACTAGCCGATAGCACAGATACGCAGTATTTT
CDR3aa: CASSKGLADSTDTQYF

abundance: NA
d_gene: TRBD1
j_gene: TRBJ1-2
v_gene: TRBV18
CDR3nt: TGTGCCAGCTCACCCGCAGGGGGGAACTATGGCTACACCTTC
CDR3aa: CASSPAGGNYGYTF

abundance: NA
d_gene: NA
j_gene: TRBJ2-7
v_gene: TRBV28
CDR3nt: TGTGCCAGCAGCTTCCGGGTGGGCCACCCCAAGGGGCAGTACTTC
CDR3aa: CASSFRVGHPKGQYF

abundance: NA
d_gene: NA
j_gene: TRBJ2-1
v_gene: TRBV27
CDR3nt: TGTGCCAGCAGTTTAGAAGGGTACCCCTCCTACAATGAGCAGTTCTTC
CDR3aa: CASSLEGYPSYNEQFF

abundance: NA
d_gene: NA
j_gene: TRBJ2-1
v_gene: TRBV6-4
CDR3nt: TGTGCCAGCAGTGACTCGGCAGGGGTGCATGAGCAGTTCTTC
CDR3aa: CASSDSAGVHEQFF

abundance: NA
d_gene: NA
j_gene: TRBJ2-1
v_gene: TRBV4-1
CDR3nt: TGCGCCAGCAGCCAAGGCCTCGGCCTTGGGGCCGGGGAGCAGTTCTTC
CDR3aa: CASSQGLGLGAGEQFF

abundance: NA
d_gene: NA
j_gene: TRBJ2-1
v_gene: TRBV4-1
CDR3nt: TGCGCCAGCAGCCAAGGGACCGAAGTTTACAATGAGCAGTTCTTC
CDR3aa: CASSQGTEVYNEQFF

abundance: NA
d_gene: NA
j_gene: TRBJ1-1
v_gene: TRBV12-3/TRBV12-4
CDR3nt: TGTGCCAGCAGCCGCGGGACGGGAGAAGCTTTCTTT
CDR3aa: CASSRGTGEAFF

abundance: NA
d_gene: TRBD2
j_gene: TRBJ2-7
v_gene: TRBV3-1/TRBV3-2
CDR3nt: TGTGCCAGCAGCCCCAGTTACGGGGGGGCCTACGAGCAGTACTTC
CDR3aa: CASSPSYGGAYEQYF

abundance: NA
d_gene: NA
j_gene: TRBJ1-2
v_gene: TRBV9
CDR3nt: TGTGCCAGCAGCGTAGAGGGCTCAGGGCGGAGATTTGGGGGCTACACCTTC
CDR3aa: CASSVEGSGRRFGGYTF

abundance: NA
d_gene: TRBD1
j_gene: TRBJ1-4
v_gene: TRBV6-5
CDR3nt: TGTGCCAGCAATGGACAGGGCTTTAATGAAAAACTGTTTTTT
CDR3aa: CASNGQGFNEKLFF

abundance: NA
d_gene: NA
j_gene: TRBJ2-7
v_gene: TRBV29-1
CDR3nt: TGCAGCGTTCATATATCCTATGAGCAGTACTTC
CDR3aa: CSVHISYEQYF

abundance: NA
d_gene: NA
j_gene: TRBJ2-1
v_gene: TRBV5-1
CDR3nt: TGCGCCAGCAGCTCAGGCAGTGTATACAATGAGCAGTTCTTC
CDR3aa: CASSSGSVYNEQFF

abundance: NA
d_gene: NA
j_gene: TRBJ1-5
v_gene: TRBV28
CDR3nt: TGTGCCAGCAGTGCCGGACTACCTCATCAGCCCCAGCATTTT
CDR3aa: CASSAGLPHQPQHF

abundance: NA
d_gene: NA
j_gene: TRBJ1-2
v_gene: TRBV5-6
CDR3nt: TGTGCCAGCAGCCCGTGGGGACGGAACTATGGCTACACCTTC
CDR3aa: CASSPWGRNYGYTF

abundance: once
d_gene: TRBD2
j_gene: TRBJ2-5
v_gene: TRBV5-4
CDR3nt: TGTGCCAGCAGCCAGACTAGCGGGGGTCAGGGGACCCAGTACTTC
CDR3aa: CASSQTSGGQGTQYF

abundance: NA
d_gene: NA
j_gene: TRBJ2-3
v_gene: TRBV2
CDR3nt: TGTGCCAGCAGTGCCAGGACTTATGGAGATACGCAGTATTTT
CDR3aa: CASSARTYGDTQYF

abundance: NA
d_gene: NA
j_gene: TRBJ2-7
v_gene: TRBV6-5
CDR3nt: TGTGCCAGCAGTCGTAACTACGAGCAGTACTTC
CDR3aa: CASSRNYEQYF

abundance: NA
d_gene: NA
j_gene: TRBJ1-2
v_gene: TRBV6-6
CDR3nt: TGTGCCAGCAGTGCAGGGGACGGCTACACCTTC
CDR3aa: CASSAGDGYTF

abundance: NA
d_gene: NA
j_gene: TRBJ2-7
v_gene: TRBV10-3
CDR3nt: TGTGCCATCAGTGAGTCTGGGTACGAGCAGTACTTC
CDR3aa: CAISESGYEQYF

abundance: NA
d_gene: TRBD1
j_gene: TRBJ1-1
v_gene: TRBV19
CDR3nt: TGTGCCAGTAGTCCGACAGGGGCGAACACTGAAGCTTTCTTT
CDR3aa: CASSPTGANTEAFF